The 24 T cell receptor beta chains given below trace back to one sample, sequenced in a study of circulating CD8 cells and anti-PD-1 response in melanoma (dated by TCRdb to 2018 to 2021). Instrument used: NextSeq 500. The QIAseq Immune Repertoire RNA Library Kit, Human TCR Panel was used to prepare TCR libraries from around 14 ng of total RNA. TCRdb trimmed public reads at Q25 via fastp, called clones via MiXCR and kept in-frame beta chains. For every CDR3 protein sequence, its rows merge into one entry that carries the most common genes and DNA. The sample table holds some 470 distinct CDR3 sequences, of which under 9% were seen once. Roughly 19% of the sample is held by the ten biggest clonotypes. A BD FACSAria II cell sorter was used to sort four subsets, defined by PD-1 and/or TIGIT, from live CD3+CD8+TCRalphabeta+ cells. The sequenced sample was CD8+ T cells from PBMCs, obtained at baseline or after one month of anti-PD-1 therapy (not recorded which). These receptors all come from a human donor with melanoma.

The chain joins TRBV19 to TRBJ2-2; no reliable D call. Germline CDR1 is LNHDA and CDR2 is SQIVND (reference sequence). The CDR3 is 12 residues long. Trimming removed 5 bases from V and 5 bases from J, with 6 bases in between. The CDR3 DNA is TGTGCCAGTAGTCCCTCTACCGGGGAGCTGTTTTTT. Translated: CASSPSTGELFF.

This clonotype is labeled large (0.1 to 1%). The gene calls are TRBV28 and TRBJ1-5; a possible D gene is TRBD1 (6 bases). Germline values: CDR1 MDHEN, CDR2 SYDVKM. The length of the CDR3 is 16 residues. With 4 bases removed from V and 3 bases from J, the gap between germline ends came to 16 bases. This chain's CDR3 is CASSYRGANNNQPQHF. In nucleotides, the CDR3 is TGTGCCAGCAGTTATCGGGGGGCTAATAACAATCAGCCCCAGCATTTT.

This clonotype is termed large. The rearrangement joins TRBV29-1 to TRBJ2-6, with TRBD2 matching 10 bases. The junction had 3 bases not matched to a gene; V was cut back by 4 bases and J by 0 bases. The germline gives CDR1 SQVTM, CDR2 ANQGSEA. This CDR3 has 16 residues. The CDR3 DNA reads TGCAGCGTTGTGACTAGCGGGTCCTCTGGGGCCAACGTCCTGACTTTC. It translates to CSVVTSGSSGANVLTF.

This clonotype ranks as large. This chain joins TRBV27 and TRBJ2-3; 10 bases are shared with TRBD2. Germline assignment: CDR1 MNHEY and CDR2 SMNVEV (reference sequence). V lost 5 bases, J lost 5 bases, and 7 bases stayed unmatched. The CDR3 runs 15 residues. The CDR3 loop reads CASSPSGSGRDTQYF. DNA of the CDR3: TGTGCCAGCAGTCCTAGCGGGAGCGGGAGAGATACGCAGTATTTT.

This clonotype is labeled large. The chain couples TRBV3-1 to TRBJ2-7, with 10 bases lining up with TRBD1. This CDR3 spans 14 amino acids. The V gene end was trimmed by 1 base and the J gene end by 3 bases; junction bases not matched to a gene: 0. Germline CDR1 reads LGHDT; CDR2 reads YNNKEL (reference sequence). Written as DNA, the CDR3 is TGTGCCAGCAGCCAAGGGACAGGGGGCTACGAGCAGTACTTC. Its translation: CASSQGTGGYEQYF.

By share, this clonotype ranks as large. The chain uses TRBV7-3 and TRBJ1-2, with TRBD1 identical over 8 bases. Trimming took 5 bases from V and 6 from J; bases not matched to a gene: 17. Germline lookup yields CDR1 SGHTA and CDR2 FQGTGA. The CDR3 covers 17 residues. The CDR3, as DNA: TGTGCCAGCAGCGATGGACAGGGAGGAGGGGCGAGGGATGGCTACACCTTC. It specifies CASSDGQGGGARDGYTF.

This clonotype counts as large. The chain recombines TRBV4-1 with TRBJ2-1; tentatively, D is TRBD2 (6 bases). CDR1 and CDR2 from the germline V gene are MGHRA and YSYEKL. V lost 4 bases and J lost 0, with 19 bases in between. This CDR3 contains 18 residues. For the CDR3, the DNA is TGCGCCAGCAGCCGCACACTAGCACCGGCCAGCTCCTACAATGAGCAGTTCTTC. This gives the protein CASSRTLAPASSYNEQFF.

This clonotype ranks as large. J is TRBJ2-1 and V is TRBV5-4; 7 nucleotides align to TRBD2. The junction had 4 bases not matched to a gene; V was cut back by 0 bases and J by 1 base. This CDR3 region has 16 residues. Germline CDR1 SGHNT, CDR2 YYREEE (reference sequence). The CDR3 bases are TGTGCCAGCAGCTTGGGGGGACTACCTTCCTACAATGAGCAGTTCTTC. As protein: CASSLGGLPSYNEQFF.

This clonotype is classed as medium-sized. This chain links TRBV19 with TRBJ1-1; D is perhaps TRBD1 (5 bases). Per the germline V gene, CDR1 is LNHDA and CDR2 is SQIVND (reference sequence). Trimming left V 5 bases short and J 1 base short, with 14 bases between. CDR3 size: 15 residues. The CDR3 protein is CASSWTGTSNTEAFF. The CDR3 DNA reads TGTGCCAGTAGTTGGACTGGGACCTCGAACACTGAAGCTTTCTTT.

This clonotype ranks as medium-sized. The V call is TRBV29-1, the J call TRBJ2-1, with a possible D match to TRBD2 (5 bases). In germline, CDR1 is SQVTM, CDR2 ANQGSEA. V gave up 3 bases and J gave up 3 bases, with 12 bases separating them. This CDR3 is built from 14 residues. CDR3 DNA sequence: TGCAGCGTTGACAGTTGGGAGAACTACAATGAGCAGTTCTTC. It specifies CSVDSWENYNEQFF.

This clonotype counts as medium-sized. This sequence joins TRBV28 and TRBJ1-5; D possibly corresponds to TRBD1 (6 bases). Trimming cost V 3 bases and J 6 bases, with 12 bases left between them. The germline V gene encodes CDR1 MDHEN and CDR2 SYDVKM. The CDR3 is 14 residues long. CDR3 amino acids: CASSFAGAGQPQHF. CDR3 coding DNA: TGTGCCAGCAGTTTTGCAGGGGCAGGTCAGCCCCAGCATTTT.

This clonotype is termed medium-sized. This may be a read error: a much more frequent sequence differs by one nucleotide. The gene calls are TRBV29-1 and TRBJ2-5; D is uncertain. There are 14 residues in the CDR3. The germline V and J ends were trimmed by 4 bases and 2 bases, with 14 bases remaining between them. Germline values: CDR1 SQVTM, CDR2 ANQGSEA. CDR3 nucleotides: TGCAGCGTTGCCCCGTTTCTCGGACAAGAGACCCAGTACTTC. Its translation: CSVAPFLGQETQYF.

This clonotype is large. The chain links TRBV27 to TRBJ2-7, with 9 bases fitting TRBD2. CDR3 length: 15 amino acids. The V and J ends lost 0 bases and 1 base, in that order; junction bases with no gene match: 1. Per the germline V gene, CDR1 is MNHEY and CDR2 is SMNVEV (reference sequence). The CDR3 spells CASSLSSGSSYEQYF. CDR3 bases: TGTGCCAGCAGTTTATCTAGCGGGAGTTCCTACGAGCAGTACTTC.

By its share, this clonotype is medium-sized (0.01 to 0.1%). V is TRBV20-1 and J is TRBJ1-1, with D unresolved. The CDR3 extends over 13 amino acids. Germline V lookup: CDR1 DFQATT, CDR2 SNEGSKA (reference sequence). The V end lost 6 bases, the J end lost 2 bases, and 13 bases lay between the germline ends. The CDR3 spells CSAQGGINTEAFF. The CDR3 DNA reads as TGCAGTGCCCAAGGTGGGATAAACACTGAAGCTTTCTTT.

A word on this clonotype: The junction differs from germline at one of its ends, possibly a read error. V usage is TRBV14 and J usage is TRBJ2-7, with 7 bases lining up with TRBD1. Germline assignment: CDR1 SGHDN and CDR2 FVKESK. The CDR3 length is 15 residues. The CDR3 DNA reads TGTGCCTGCAGCCAAGACCAGGGGGTCACCTACAAGCAGTACTTC. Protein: CACSQDQGVTYKQYF.

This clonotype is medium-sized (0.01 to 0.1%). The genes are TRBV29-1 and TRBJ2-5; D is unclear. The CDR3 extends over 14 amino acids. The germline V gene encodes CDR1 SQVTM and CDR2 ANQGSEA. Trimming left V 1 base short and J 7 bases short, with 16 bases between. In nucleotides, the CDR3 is TGCAGCGTTGAAGCGGCGCTCAACGTGGGGACCCAGTACTTC. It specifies CSVEAALNVGTQYF. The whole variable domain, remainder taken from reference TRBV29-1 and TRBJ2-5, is SAVISQKPSRDICQRGTSLTIQCQVDSQVTMMFWYRQQPGQSLTLIATANQGSEATYESGFVIDKFPISRPNLTFSTLTVSNMSPEDSSIYLCSVEAALNVGTQYFGPGTRLLVL.

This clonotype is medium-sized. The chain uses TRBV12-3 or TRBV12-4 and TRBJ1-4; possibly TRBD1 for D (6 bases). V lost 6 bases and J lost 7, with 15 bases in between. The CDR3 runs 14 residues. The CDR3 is CASSKDSSGEKLFF. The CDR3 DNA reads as TGTGCCAGCAGCAAGGACAGTTCGGGTGAAAAACTGTTTTTT.

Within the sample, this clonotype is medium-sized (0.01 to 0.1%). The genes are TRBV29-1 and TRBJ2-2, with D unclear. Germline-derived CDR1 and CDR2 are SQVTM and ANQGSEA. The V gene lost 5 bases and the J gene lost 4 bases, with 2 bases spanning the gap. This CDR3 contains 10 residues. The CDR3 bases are TGCAGCGTTCTCACCGGGGAGCTGTTTTTT. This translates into CSVLTGELFF.

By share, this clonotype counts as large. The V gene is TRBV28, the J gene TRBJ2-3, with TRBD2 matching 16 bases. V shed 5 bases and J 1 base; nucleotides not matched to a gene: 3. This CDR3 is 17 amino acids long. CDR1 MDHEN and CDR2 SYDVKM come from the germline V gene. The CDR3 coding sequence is TGTGCCAGCAGTCTCGGGACTAGCGGGAGGGGCACAGATACGCAGTATTTT. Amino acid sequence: CASSLGTSGRGTDTQYF.

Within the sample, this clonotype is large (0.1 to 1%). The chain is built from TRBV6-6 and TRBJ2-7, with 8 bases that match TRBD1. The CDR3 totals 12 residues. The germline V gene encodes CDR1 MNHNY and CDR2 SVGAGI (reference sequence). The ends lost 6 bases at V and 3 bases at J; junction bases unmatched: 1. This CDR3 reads CASSGQGYEQYF. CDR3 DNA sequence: TGTGCCAGCAGCGGACAGGGCTACGAGCAGTACTTC.

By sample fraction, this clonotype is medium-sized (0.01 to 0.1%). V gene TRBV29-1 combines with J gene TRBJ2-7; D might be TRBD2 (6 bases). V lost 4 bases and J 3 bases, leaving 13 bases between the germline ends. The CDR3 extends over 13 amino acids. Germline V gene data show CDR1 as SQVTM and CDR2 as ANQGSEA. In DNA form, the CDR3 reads TGCAGCGTTGCCGCGGGTAGCGGCTACGAGCAGTACTTC. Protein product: CSVAAGSGYEQYF.

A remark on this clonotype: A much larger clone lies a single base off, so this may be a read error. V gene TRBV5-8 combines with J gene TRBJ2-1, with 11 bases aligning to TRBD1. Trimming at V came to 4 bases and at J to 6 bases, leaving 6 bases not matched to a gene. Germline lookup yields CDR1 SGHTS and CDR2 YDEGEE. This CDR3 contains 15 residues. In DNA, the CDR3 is TGTGCCAGCAGCAAGGACAGGGGGCTCAGCAATGAGCAGTTCTTC. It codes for CASSKDRGLSNEQFF.

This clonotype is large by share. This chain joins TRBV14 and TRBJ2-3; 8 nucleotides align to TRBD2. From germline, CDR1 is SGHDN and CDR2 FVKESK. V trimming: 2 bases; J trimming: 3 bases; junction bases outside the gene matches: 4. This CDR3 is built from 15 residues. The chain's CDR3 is CASSQKSGRTDTQYF. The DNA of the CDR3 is TGTGCCAGCAGCCAAAAGAGCGGGAGAACAGATACGCAGTATTTT.

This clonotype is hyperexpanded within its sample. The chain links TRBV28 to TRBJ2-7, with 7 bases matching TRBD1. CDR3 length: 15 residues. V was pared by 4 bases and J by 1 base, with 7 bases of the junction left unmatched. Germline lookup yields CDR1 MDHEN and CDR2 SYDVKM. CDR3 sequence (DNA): TGTGCCAGCAGTTGGGACAGCGCCTCTTCCTACGAGCAGTACTTC. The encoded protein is CASSWDSASSYEQYF.